This T cell receptor (beta chain) was sequenced during a study of early T cells in non-severe SARS-CoV-2 infection. As for the study in general: Sequencing used unsorted whole-blood bulk RNA, so chains lack pairing.

Individual cDNA molecules were tagged with unique molecular identifiers. One entry per CDR3 protein, called by TCRdb with MiXCR from the 5' RACE reads. The sample records around 30,000 distinct CDR3 sequences, 5% to 7% being singletons. Findings and caveats of the study: VDJdb matching favored anti-spike CD8 responses, missing private and CD4 specificities.

The germline V gene encodes CDR1 MNHNS and CDR2 SASEGT. The CDR3 is 17 amino acids. Trimming pared 1 base from V and 5 bases from J, leaving 20 bases between. This clonotype was detected ten times or more. Its antigen is unknown. The V gene is TRBV6-1, the J gene TRBJ1-2; the D gene is possibly TRBD1 (5 bases). Sequences were obtained from whole blood. The TCR comes from an adult who was a healthcare worker with PCR-confirmed SARS-CoV-2 infection or an uninfected control (not recorded which). CDR3 nucleotide sequence: TGTGCCAGCAGTGAAGTGTGGGGGTCCAGGGATGGGTATGGCTACACCTTC. Its protein product is CASSEVWGSRDGYGYTF.